Sequencing of this T cell receptor beta chain was carried out in a study of blood T cell repertoires in COVID-19. Authors' methods: Amplification from reference gene primers served as the basis for estimated nucleated cell counts. Using immunoSEQ multiplex PCR, the repertoire was profiled, and TCRdb retains in-frame clones only, with some absent. Clonal size and the V and J genes are those of that table, whereas D and trimming came from the DNA. The sample lists some 330,000 clones, roughly 88% occurring once. Germline CDR1 is MNHNS and CDR2 is SASEGT. The CDR3 runs to 12 residues. V was cut by 2 bases and J by 5 bases, with 5 bases left in between. Participants were aged roughly 18 to 90 years, lived in 20 to 25 US areas, and enrolled virtually. Recovered Cohort 3 donors showed two negative PCRs, clearance, or symptom resolution.

Sequencing was performed on PBMCs or T cells enriched from blood (not recorded which). V and J are TRBV6-1 and TRBJ2-3; possible D gene TRBD2, 5 bases. This TCR derives from a man aged 25 to 40 who had recovered from COVID-19. The chain's CDR3 is CASSERGDTQYF. The CDR3 DNA reads as TGTGCCAGCAGTGAACGGGGAGATACGCAGTATTTT.